Below, one T cell receptor (beta chain) is given with its context. The sample belongs to a study of blood T cell repertoires in COVID-19. Study background: Sites in the United States, Italy and Spain provided acute and convalescent COVID-19 samples. Sources were T cells, B-cell-depleted T cells, or PBMCs; the material itself was cDNA or gDNA.

Authors' methods: For nucleated cells, counts were estimated from reference gene primer amplification. Sequencing was performed with immunoSEQ multiplex PCR; in TCRdb, only in-frame clones are kept and a portion is missing. V and J calls plus clone size are reproduced from that table; the DNA served to infer D and trimming. The table includes some 57,000 clones, 90% detected once. V lost 6 bases and J lost 5, with 14 bases in between. Germline lookup yields CDR1 LNHNV and CDR2 YYDKDF (reference sequence). CDR3 length equals 13 residues. The source is a man aged 55 to 69 with active COVID-19. The gene calls are TRBV15 and TRBJ2-7; possibly TRBD1 for D (5 bases). Sequencing was performed on peripheral blood. The CDR3 nucleotides are TGTGCCACCAGGGGGCGAGAATCCCACGAGCAGTACTTC. Its translation is CATRGRESHEQYF. The whole variable domain, remainder taken from reference TRBV15 and TRBJ2-7, is DAMVIQNPRYQVTQFGKPVTLSCSQTLNHNVMYWYQQKSSQAPKLLFHYYDKDFNNEADTPDNFQSRRPNTSFCFLDIRSPGLGDTAMYLCATRGRESHEQYFGPGTRLTVT.